These 29 T cell receptor beta chains were all obtained from the same sample, sequenced in a study of regulatory and conventional T cells in RAG deficiency. Sequencing used immunoSEQ multiplex PCR; TCRdb keeps in-frame clones, though not all of them. Of over 7,000 clones in the sample, about 90% were seen once. Blood CD4+ CD25-high CD127-low regulatory T cells supplied the genomic DNA template. These data were likewise used in another study, on regulatory T cells. This second study notes: The PCR used 52 TRBV and 13 TRBJ primers.

The sequenced material came from CD127- CD25+ CD4+ Tregs sorted from blood. Source of these receptors: a human donor in good health.

The gene calls are TRBV30 and TRBJ2-3, with D perhaps matching TRBD2 (5 bases). Germline V gene lookup returns CDR1 GTSNPN and CDR2 SVGIG (reference sequence). The V end was cut by 2 bases, the J end by 3 bases, with 15 bases between. CDR3 length: 15 amino acids. The CDR3 spells CAWSPRGSRTDTQYF. CDR3 bases: TGTGCCTGGAGTCCCCGGGGTAGCCGGACAGATACGCAGTATTTT.

This chain uses TRBV6-1 with TRBJ2-5; tentatively, D is TRBD2 (5 bases). V shed 1 base and J shed 8 bases, with 11 bases lying between them. The CDR3 is made up of 13 amino acids. In germline, CDR1 is MNHNS, CDR2 SASEGT. This chain's CDR3 is CASSEGAGGTQYF. The DNA of the CDR3 is TGTGCCAGCAGTGAAGGGGCCGGAGGAACCCAGTACTTC.

This chain links TRBV28 with TRBJ2-5, with a weak D call TRBD2 (6 bases). This CDR3 comprises 11 residues. The V and J ends lost 5 bases and 8 bases respectively, with 9 bases between them. Per the germline V gene, CDR1 is MDHEN and CDR2 is SYDVKM. CDR3: CASSPRGTQYF. The DNA for the CDR3 is TGTGCCAGCAGTCCGCGGGGTACCCAGTACTTC.

This chain joins TRBV7-9 and TRBJ1-2, with 9 bases fitting TRBD1. This CDR3 region has 14 residues. Germline lookup yields CDR1 SEHNR and CDR2 FQNEAQ (reference sequence). V gave up 2 bases and J gave up 6 bases; unmatched junction bases: 4. CDR3 loop: CASSLTTGGDGYTF. Here the CDR3 DNA reads TGTGCCAGCAGCTTAACTACAGGGGGCGATGGCTACACCTTC.

This clone came up a few times. V is TRBV7-5 and J is TRBJ1-1. TRBV7-5 is termed a pseudogene. This CDR3 comprises 11 residues. This CDR3 is CVRSLGRVAFF. CDR3 coding DNA: TGTGTCAGAAGCTTAGGGAGGGTCGCTTTCTTT.

This chain links TRBV2 with TRBJ2-2; 7 nucleotides align to TRBD1. This CDR3 contains 15 residues. The V and J ends lost 4 bases and 0 bases, in that order; junction bases with no gene match: 2. Germline CDR1 and CDR2: SNHLY and FYNNEI. This chain's CDR3 is CASSVGQANTGELFF. CDR3 DNA sequence: TGTGCCAGCAGTGTCGGACAGGCGAACACCGGGGAGCTGTTTTTT.

The J gene is TRBJ2-7, the V gene TRBV7-2; 11 nucleotides match TRBD2. V dropped 5 bases and J dropped 0; count of bases not matched to a gene: 3. Germline values: CDR1 SGHTA, CDR2 FQGNSA. The CDR3 sequence is 15 residues long. DNA for the CDR3: TGTGCCAGCAGCAGACTAGCGGGGAGCTCCTACGAGCAGTACTTC. Its translation: CASSRLAGSSYEQYF.

The chain links TRBV7-8 to TRBJ1-2; no clear D gene. Trimming stripped 2 bases from V and 2 bases from J, with 9 bases between. Looked up from germline, CDR1 is SGHVS and CDR2 is FQNEAQ. CDR3 length: 14 residues. Written as DNA, the CDR3 is TGTGCCAGCAGCTTAATTAGGAGAAACTATGGCTACACCTTC. It codes for CASSLIRRNYGYTF.

V gene TRBV2 combines with J gene TRBJ2-7; a possible D gene is TRBD2 (7 bases). V dropped 6 bases and J dropped 6 bases, with 15 bases sitting between them. The CDR3 totals 13 residues. The germline gives CDR1 SNHLY, CDR2 FYNNEI. The CDR3 reads CASSEWGGGEQYF. In nucleotides, the CDR3 is TGTGCCAGCAGCGAGTGGGGGGGCGGCGAGCAGTACTTC.

This clone was counted a single time. This chain's CDR3 is CASSPQGIDGYTF. The CDR3 DNA follows: TGTGCCAGCAGCCCCCAGGGTATCGATGGCTACACCTTC. The chain recombines TRBV7-9 with TRBJ1-2, with D possibly TRBD1 on 5 matching bases. Germline CDR1 and CDR2: SEHNR and FQNEAQ (reference sequence). This CDR3 comprises 13 residues. The V end lost 5 bases, the J end lost 6 bases, and 13 bases lay between the germline ends.

This clone was observed once. The chain recombines TRBV6-5 with TRBJ2-1, with D uncertain. Germline V gives CDR1 MNHEY, CDR2 SVGAGI. The CDR3 covers 16 residues. Trimming cost V 0 bases and J 3 bases, with 12 bases left between them. In DNA, the CDR3 is TGTGCCAGCAGTTACTCGAGTGGTTCACTCTACAATGAGCAGTTCTTC. This translates into CASSYSSGSLYNEQFF.

This sequence joins TRBV29-1 and TRBJ2-2; D is perhaps TRBD1 (6 bases). The CDR3 is made up of 12 amino acids. Germline assignment: CDR1 SQVTM and CDR2 ANQGSEA. V was clipped by 5 bases and J by 5 bases, with 9 bases between them. The CDR3 sequence: CSVTGLTGELFF. Here the CDR3 DNA reads TGCAGCGTTACAGGGTTGACCGGGGAGCTGTTTTTT.

The chain recombines TRBV7-9 with TRBJ1-2; 7 nucleotides agree with TRBD1. With 5 bases clipped from V and 9 bases from J, the junction kept 18 bases outside the gene matches. CDR3 length: 16 amino acids. Germline V CDR1 and CDR2: SEHNR, FQNEAQ (reference sequence). CDR3 protein: CASSSLRQGSHRSYTF. The CDR3 DNA reads as TGTGCCAGCAGCAGCCTTCGACAGGGCTCCCATCGGAGCTACACCTTC.

As regards this clone: One end of the junction does not line up with germline, which may come from a read error. The sample contains more than one DNA sequence encoding this CDR3. The chain carries TRBV6-6 and TRBJ1-6, with 7 bases lining up with TRBD1. Germline assignment: CDR1 MNHNY and CDR2 SVGAGI (reference sequence). The CDR3 covers 15 residues. CDR3 in DNA: TGTGCCAGCACCCGACAGGGAACCTATAATTCCCCCCTCCACTTT. Protein product: CASTRQGTYNSPLHF.

The genes are TRBV9 and TRBJ2-2; D not resolved. Germline V gives CDR1 SGDLS, CDR2 YYNGEE. Trimming removed 0 bases from V and 8 bases from J, with 5 bases in between. The CDR3 extends over 12 amino acids. CDR3 sequence: CASSVVRGELFF. The CDR3 bases are TGTGCCAGCAGCGTAGTACGGGGGGAGCTGTTTTTT.

This clone was recorded a few times. The V call is TRBV7-9, the J call TRBJ2-7; D is unclear. V was pared by 4 bases and J by 4 bases, with 5 bases between. The germline V gene has CDR1 SEHNR and CDR2 FQNEAQ (reference sequence). The CDR3 is 11 amino acids. This CDR3 reads CASSSAYEQYF. CDR3 DNA sequence: TGTGCCAGCAGCTCTGCGTACGAGCAGTACTTC.

This clone was seen just once. V usage is TRBV19 and J usage is TRBJ2-1; 9 bases align to TRBD2. The V gene end was trimmed by 7 bases and the J gene end by 0 bases; junction bases not matched to a gene: 10. This CDR3 region has 17 residues. Per germline, CDR1 LNHDA and CDR2 SQIVND (reference sequence). As DNA, the CDR3 is TGTGCCAGTATATCCACTGGGCGGGGGGGCTCCTACAATGAGCAGTTCTTC. It specifies CASISTGRGGSYNEQFF.

The rearrangement joins TRBV11-2 to TRBJ2-5; 8 bases are shared with TRBD1. V trimming: 3 bases; J trimming: 0 bases; junction bases outside the gene matches: 3. Germline CDR1 is SGHAT and CDR2 is FQNNGV. The CDR3 has 15 amino acids. CDR3 loop: CASSLAGGYQETQYF. The CDR3 coding sequence is TGTGCCAGCAGCTTGGCAGGGGGCTACCAAGAGACCCAGTACTTC.

This sequence joins TRBV5-6 and TRBJ2-7; TRBD2 might be the D (6 bases). The CDR3 runs 16 residues. V shed 4 bases and J shed 2 bases, with 19 bases lying between them. CDR1 and CDR2 (germline): SGHDT, YYEEEE. In DNA form, the CDR3 reads TGTGCCAGCAGCAGGCCCGGGACTTTCGGAACCTACGAGCAGTACTTC. This encodes CASSRPGTFGTYEQYF.

The chain carries TRBV7-2 and TRBJ1-1, with D tentatively TRBD1 (6 bases). The CDR3 extends over 13 amino acids. Trimming stripped 5 bases from V and 6 bases from J, with 13 bases between. Germline values: CDR1 SGHTA, CDR2 FQGNSA. The CDR3 nucleotides are TGTGCCAGCAGCCCCTTTAGGGGGTCTGAAGCTTTCTTT. This sequence encodes CASSPFRGSEAFF.

This rearrangement joins TRBV27 to TRBJ1-1, with D perhaps TRBD1 (5 bases). V lost 1 base, J lost 4 bases, and 10 bases lay in between. The germline V gene has CDR1 MNHEY and CDR2 SMNVEV (reference sequence). The CDR3 totals 14 residues. For the CDR3, the DNA is TGTGCCAGCAGTTTATTTCGGGGGGGCACTGAAGCTTTCTTT. As protein: CASSLFRGGTEAFF.

The chain recombines TRBV18 with TRBJ1-1; TRBD1 is a possible D gene (6 bases). Trimming took 6 bases from V and 3 from J, leaving 8 bases between them. This CDR3 spans 12 amino acids. CDR1 and CDR2 (germline): KGHSH, LQKENI. CDR3 bases: TGTGCCAGCTCTCAGGGGTACACTGAAGCTTTCTTT. Its protein is CASSQGYTEAFF.

The chain is built from TRBV18 and TRBJ1-1; 7 bases are a match to TRBD1. The CDR3 is 14 amino acids. Germline trimming cut 1 base from V and 4 bases from J; bases unmatched to any gene: 3. Germline CDR1 reads KGHSH; CDR2 reads LQKENI. CDR3 protein: CASSPRDRVTEAFF. The CDR3 region has the DNA TGTGCCAGCTCACCACGTGACAGGGTCACTGAAGCTTTCTTT.

In this sample, this clone turned up once. The V gene is TRBV27, the J gene TRBJ2-3; 11 bases align to TRBD1. CDR3 length equals 15 residues. Germline loops: CDR1 MNHEY, CDR2 SMNVEV (reference sequence). V lost 5 bases and J lost 12; bases outside the gene matches: 13. CDR3 in amino acids: CASSAITRDRGNQYF. CDR3 nucleotides: TGTGCCAGCAGTGCAATAACCCGGGACAGGGGGAATCAGTATTTT.

This clone was detected only once. The chain couples TRBV7-3 to TRBJ1-1; 7 bases map to TRBD1. The CDR3 consists of 14 residues. The J segment lost 4 bases and the V segment lost 5 bases, leaving 7 bases of the junction unmatched. Germline CDR1 reads SGHTA; CDR2 reads FQGTGA. The CDR3 coding sequence is TGTGCCAGCAGCCCCCCGGGACAGAGCACTGAAGCTTTCTTT. The encoded protein is CASSPPGQSTEAFF.

The CDR3 sequence: CASSLSLQDTEAFF. CDR3 nucleotide sequence: TGTGCCAGCAGTTTGTCCCTCCAGGACACTGAAGCTTTCTTT. The chain carries TRBV28 and TRBJ1-1; D gene unclear. Trimming left V 3 bases short and J 3 bases short, with 11 bases between. Germline values: CDR1 MDHEN, CDR2 SYDVKM. The CDR3 is 14 amino acids. The full variable domain, its missing parts supplied by reference TRBV28 and TRBJ1-1, is DVKVTQSSRYLVKRTGEKVFLECVQDMDHENMFWYRQDPGLGLRLIYFSYDVKMKEKGDIPEGYSVSREKKERFSLILESASTNQTSMYLCASSLSLQDTEAFFGQGTRLTVV.

The chain carries TRBV4-3 and TRBJ1-1; 7 bases match TRBD1. The germline CDR1 and CDR2 sequences are LGHNA and YSLEER. This CDR3 comprises 15 residues. Germline trimming cut 1 base from V and 9 bases from J; bases unmatched to any gene: 11. The CDR3 loop is CASSQVAGGAGQAFF. The DNA for the CDR3 is TGCGCCAGCAGCCAAGTCGCAGGGGGTGCAGGACAAGCTTTCTTT.

This clone is a singleton in its sample. V is TRBV19 and J is TRBJ2-7; possibly TRBD2 for D (6 bases). Germline CDR1 reads LNHDA; CDR2 reads SQIVND (reference sequence). V lost 5 bases to trimming and J lost 6 bases, with 17 bases between them. CDR3 length: 14 amino acids. Here the CDR3 DNA reads TGTGCCAGTAGTCCACCCCTTCTAGCGAGCGAGCAGTACTTC. Its protein product is CASSPPLLASEQYF.

The gene calls are TRBV5-1 and TRBJ2-2; 8 bases map to TRBD1. The CDR3 is 14 amino acids. Per germline, CDR1 SGHRS and CDR2 YFSETQ. J lost 3 bases, V lost 4 bases, and 2 bases had no gene match. The CDR3 loop is CASSTTGDTGELFF. As DNA, the CDR3 is TGCGCCAGCAGCACGACAGGGGACACCGGGGAGCTGTTTTTT.